These T cell receptor beta chains were read from a single sample in a study of blood T cell repertoires in COVID-19. The table came from immunoSEQ multiplex PCR; TCRdb's copy has only in-frame clones and leaves some out. The sample comprises some 88,000 clones, approximately 83% of which are singletons, and roughly 4% rests with the top ten. Sequenced material: peripheral blood. The receptors originated from a man aged 60 to 75 with acute or convalescent COVID-19. Each CDR3 is given with its conserved first and last residue. D genes are given only for firm matches. Clone size is shown for a subset of rows, as once, few, many or a class of expanded clone.

d_call j_call clone_size v_call cdr3_aa cdr3_nt
. TRBJ2-1 . TRBV6-5 CASSYIQGYRQFF TGTGCCAGCAGTTATATTCAGGGTTATAGGCAGTTCTTC
. TRBJ2-7 . TRBV13 CASSVNGGRSYEQYF TGTGCCAGCAGCGTAAACGGGGGAAGGTCCTACGAGCAGTACTTC
. TRBJ1-2 . TRBV7-8 CASSFRGNQFFNYGYTF TGTGCCAGCAGCTTCCGGGGTAACCAATTCTTTAACTATGGCTACACCTTC
TRBD2 TRBJ2-1 . TRBV6-2/TRBV6-3 CASSPHLTGGLNEQFF TGTGCCAGCAGCCCACACCTGACGGGGGGGCTGAATGAGCAGTTCTTC
TRBD1 TRBJ2-3 . TRBV11-2 CASSLGTGIGTDTQYF TGTGCCAGCAGCTTAGGGACAGGTATCGGCACAGATACGCAGTATTTT
. TRBJ2-7 . TRBV6-1 CASSERWGLSYEQYF TGTGCCAGCAGTGAACGCTGGGGGCTCTCCTACGAGCAGTACTTC
. TRBJ2-2 . TRBV6-5 CASRPGAAGELFF TGTGCCAGCAGACCAGGGGCTGCCGGGGAGCTGTTTTTT
TRBD2 TRBJ2-1 . TRBV7-3 CASSSQAGEDSYNEQFF TGTGCCAGCAGCTCCCAAGCGGGGGAGGATTCCTACAATGAGCAGTTCTTC
TRBD2 TRBJ2-7 . TRBV5-1 CASSVGLAGGDYEQYF TGCGCCAGCAGCGTCGGACTAGCGGGAGGGGATTACGAGCAGTACTTC
. TRBJ1-1 . TRBV6-4 CASSAEGAGNTEAFF TGTGCCAGCAGTGCCGAAGGGGCCGGGAACACTGAAGCTTTCTTT
. TRBJ1-1 once TRBV6-5 CASSPQGIEAFF TGTGCCAGCAGTCCACAGGGAATAGAGGCTTTCTTT
TRBD2 TRBJ2-2 . TRBV6-4 CASSSLAGGPTGELFF TGTGCCAGCAGCAGCCTAGCGGGGGGGCCCACCGGGGAGCTGTTTTTT
. TRBJ2-7 . TRBV6-1 CASSEQQGQVYEQYF TGTGCCAGCAGTGAACAACAGGGACAAGTTTACGAGCAGTACTTC
. TRBJ1-2 . TRBV6-4 CASSVEADSYGYTF TGTGCCAGCAGTGTGGAAGCGGACTCCTATGGCTACACCTTC
TRBD2 TRBJ2-5 . TRBV5-4 CASSLAGVSETQYF TGTGCCAGCAGCTTAGCGGGAGTGTCTGAGACCCAGTACTTC
TRBD2 TRBJ2-3 . TRBV7-9 CASSPRGGDTQYF TGTGCCAGCAGCCCTCGCGGGGGGGATACGCAGTATTTT
. TRBJ1-2 . TRBV9 CASSVGRVRAYYGYTF TGTGCCAGCAGCGTTGGCAGGGTGAGAGCGTACTATGGCTACACCTTC
. TRBJ2-5 . TRBV19 CASRNRYDQETQYF TGTGCCAGTAGAAACAGATATGACCAAGAGACCCAGTACTTC
TRBD1 TRBJ1-1 . TRBV24-1 CATSEPGTGVVFF TGTGCCACCAGTGAACCCGGGACAGGGGTTGTATTCTTT
TRBD1 TRBJ2-5 . TRBV5-4 CASSIQGARETQYF TGTGCCAGCAGCATACAGGGGGCCCGAGAGACCCAGTACTTC
TRBD2 TRBJ2-7 . TRBV7-6 CASSLVGLAPYEQYF TGTGCCAGCAGCTTAGTGGGACTAGCTCCCTACGAGCAGTACTTC